The next 11 T cell receptor beta chains were all read from a single sample in a study of technical replicates of blood from a few donors. Sequencing used immunoSEQ multiplex PCR; TCRdb keeps in-frame clones, though not all of them. The data contain 50,000 or so clones, 80% to 95% of them singletons. Sequencing used PBMCs. All receptors come from a human donor in good health. Some clones in this sample may be carry-over from other donors' samples.

The chain is built from TRBV7-8 and TRBJ2-2; 11 bases agree with TRBD1. The CDR3 has 20 amino acids. In germline, CDR1 is SGHVS, CDR2 FQNEAQ. J gave up 4 bases and V 2 bases, and 15 bases lay outside the gene matches. The CDR3 DNA sequence: TGTGCCAGCAGCTTATATAGCGTCGAGGACAGGGGGCTCTTCACCGGGGAGCTGTTTTTT. Encoded protein: CASSLYSVEDRGLFTGELFF.

J is TRBJ2-6 and V is TRBV6-5, with TRBD2 as a possible D gene (6 bases). V was shortened by 7 bases and J by 4 bases, with 14 bases between the two germline ends. Germline CDR1 and CDR2: MNHEY and SVGAGI. This CDR3 spans 15 amino acids. CDR3 in DNA: TGTGCCAGCACCATGGGAGGATCCGGGGCCAACGTCCTGACTTTC. Amino acids: CASTMGGSGANVLTF.

The V and J genes are TRBV5-1 and TRBJ1-1; TRBD1 matches at 8 bases. The CDR3 spans 14 residues. Germline V gene sequence: CDR1 SGHRS, CDR2 YFSETQ. V gave up 1 base and J gave up 4 bases; unmatched junction bases: 3. In nucleotides, the CDR3 is TGCGCCAGCAGCTTGACAGGGGGGGTCACTGAAGCTTTCTTT. Residues: CASSLTGGVTEAFF.

The chain is built from TRBV12-5 and TRBJ2-1; TRBD2 matches at 10 bases. There are 15 residues in the CDR3. V trimming: 5 bases; J trimming: 3 bases; junction bases outside the gene matches: 4. CDR1 LGHNT and CDR2 FRNRAP come from the germline V gene. The CDR3 bases are TGTGCTAGTGGTCACGGGACTAGCGACTACAATGAGCAGTTCTTC. Translation: CASGHGTSDYNEQFF.

The chain is built from TRBV2 and TRBJ1-2; TRBD1 aligns across 10 bases. V lost 7 bases and J lost 7; bases outside the gene matches: 9. Germline loops: CDR1 SNHLY, CDR2 FYNNEI. The CDR3 contains 14 residues. The CDR3 coding sequence is TGTGCCAGCACTGCCAGACAGGGGGCTCGTGGCTACACCTTC. Protein sequence: CASTARQGARGYTF.

The rearrangement links TRBV6-6 to TRBJ1-4; D not certain. Germline-derived CDR1 and CDR2 are MNHNY and SVGAGI (reference sequence). The CDR3 is 13 amino acids. Trimming pared 7 bases from V and 8 bases from J, leaving 14 bases between. The CDR3 nucleotides read TGTGCCAGCACCCTGGACGGGAACGAAAAACTGTTTTTT. Protein: CASTLDGNEKLFF.

DNA for the CDR3: TGCGCCAGCAGCCAAGAGTTAGGGGCCAACGTCCTGACTTTC. Translating it yields CASSQELGANVLTF. The V and J genes are TRBV4-3 and TRBJ2-6; D is ambiguous. Trimming took 0 bases from V and 4 from J, leaving 4 bases between them. The V gene's germline CDR1 is LGHNA and CDR2 YSLEER. The CDR3 has 14 amino acids.

This rearrangement joins TRBV6-6 to TRBJ2-3; the D is unclear. The germline V and J ends were trimmed by 6 bases and 1 base, with 5 bases remaining between them. The CDR3 is 12 residues long. Germline CDR1 and CDR2: MNHNY and SVGAGI (reference sequence). The chain's CDR3 is CASRLGTDTQYF. CDR3 sequence (DNA): TGTGCCAGCAGACTTGGCACAGATACGCAGTATTTT.

This sequence joins TRBV18 and TRBJ1-2; a possible D gene is TRBD1 (6 bases). Trimming left V 5 bases short and J 1 base short, with 8 bases between. The CDR3 has 13 residues. Germline values: CDR1 KGHSH, CDR2 LQKENI. The CDR3 nucleotides are TGTGCCAGCTCAGCGGACAGTAACTATGGCTACACCTTC. Protein product: CASSADSNYGYTF.

This clone was seen more than once but under ten times. This chain joins TRBV4-3 and TRBJ2-1; D might be TRBD2 (5 bases). The CDR3 totals 15 residues. The V gene's germline CDR1 is LGHNA and CDR2 YSLEER. V was pared by 4 bases and J by 2 bases, with 12 bases between. CDR3 sequence reads: CASSLGLDAYNEQFF. The CDR3 coding sequence is TGCGCCAGCAGCCTCGGACTGGACGCCTACAATGAGCAGTTCTTC.

This chain links TRBV11-2 with TRBJ2-1; 7 nucleotides match TRBD1. Germline V CDR1 and CDR2: SGHAT, FQNNGV. Losses at the gene ends were 5 bases for V and 4 bases for J; bases not matched to a gene: 11. The CDR3 runs 16 residues. Here the CDR3 DNA reads TGTGCCAGCAGCCCTACAGGGGACCTTTCTTACAATGAGCAGTTCTTC. This sequence encodes CASSPTGDLSYNEQFF.